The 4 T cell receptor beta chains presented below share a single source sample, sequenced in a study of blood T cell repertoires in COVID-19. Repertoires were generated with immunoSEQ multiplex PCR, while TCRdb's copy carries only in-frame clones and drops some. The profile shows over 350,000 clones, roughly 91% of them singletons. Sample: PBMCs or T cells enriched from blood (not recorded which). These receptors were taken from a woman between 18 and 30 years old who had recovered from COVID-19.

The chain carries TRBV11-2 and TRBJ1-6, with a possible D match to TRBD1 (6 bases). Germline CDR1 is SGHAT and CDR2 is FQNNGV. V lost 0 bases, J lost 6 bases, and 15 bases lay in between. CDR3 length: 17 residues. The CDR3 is CASSLEASGRGNSPLHF. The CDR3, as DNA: TGTGCCAGCAGCTTAGAGGCTAGCGGCAGGGGTAATTCACCCCTCCACTTT.

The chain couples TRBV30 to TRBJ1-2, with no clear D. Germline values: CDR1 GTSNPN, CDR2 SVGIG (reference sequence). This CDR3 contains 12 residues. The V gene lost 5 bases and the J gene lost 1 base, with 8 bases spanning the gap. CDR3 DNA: TGTGCCTGGGACGGGAATAACTATGGCTACACCTTC. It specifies CAWDGNNYGYTF.

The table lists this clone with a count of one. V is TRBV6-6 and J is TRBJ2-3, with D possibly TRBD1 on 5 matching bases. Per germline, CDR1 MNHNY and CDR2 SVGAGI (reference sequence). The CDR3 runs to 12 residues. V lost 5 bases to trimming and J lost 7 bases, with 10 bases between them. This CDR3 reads CASSLKGHTQYF. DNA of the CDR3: TGTGCCAGCAGTCTCAAGGGGCATACGCAGTATTTT.

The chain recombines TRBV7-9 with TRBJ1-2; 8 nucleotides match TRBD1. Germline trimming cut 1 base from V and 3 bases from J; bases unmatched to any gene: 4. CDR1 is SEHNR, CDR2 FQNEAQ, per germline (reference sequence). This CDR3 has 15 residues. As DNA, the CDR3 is TGTGCCAGCAGCTTAGGACAGGGGTACGACTATGGCTACACCTTC. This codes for CASSLGQGYDYGYTF.